The rows below give T cell receptor beta chains drawn from one sample of a study of blood T cell repertoires in COVID-19. Using immunoSEQ multiplex PCR, the repertoire was profiled, and TCRdb retains in-frame clones only, with some absent. The sample lists about 160,000 clones; 70% to 90% were seen once. The sequenced sample consisted of peripheral blood. The receptor set was obtained from a woman aged 50 to 60 with COVID-19, enrolled during active disease. Each CDR3 is given with its conserved first and last residue. The order of the fields is CDR3 protein, CDR3 DNA, clone size, J gene, V gene, D gene. The D gene is left open where the match is weak. The size entry is marked missing in some rows and otherwise reads once, few, many or a size class.

CDR3: CASSLEGAVTGELFF; DNA: TGTGCCAGCAGTTTAGAAGGGGCCGTCACCGGGGAGCTGTTTTTT; size: NA; J: TRBJ2-2; V: TRBV27; D: NA
CDR3: CASSQDRGTYEQYF; DNA: TGTGCCAGCTCACAAGACAGGGGAACCTACGAGCAGTACTTC; size: NA; J: TRBJ2-7; V: TRBV18; D: TRBD1
CDR3: CASSPRPGMQGDYGYTF; DNA: TGTGCCAGCAGCCCCCGTCCCGGTATGCAAGGGGACTATGGCTACACCTTC; size: NA; J: TRBJ1-2; V: TRBV11-2; D: NA
CDR3: CAWSEYNTEAFF; DNA: TGTGCCTGGAGCGAGTACAACACTGAAGCTTTCTTT; size: NA; J: TRBJ1-1; V: TRBV30; D: NA
CDR3: CASSEVPPLALSGANVLTF; DNA: TGTGCCAGCAGTGAGGTTCCTCCGTTAGCCCTCTCTGGGGCCAACGTCCTGACTTTC; size: NA; J: TRBJ2-6; V: TRBV2; D: NA
CDR3: CASSGQNTGELFF; DNA: TGTGCCAGCTCAGGACAGAACACCGGGGAGCTGTTTTTT; size: NA; J: TRBJ2-2; V: TRBV18; D: NA
CDR3: CASFRTGSYEQYF; DNA: TGTGCCAGCTTTAGGACAGGATCCTACGAGCAGTACTTC; size: NA; J: TRBJ2-7; V: TRBV27; D: TRBD1
CDR3: CASSYREVNTEAFF; DNA: TGTGCCAGCAGTTATAGGGAGGTGAACACTGAAGCTTTCTTT; size: NA; J: TRBJ1-1; V: TRBV6-2/TRBV6-3; D: NA
CDR3: CASSFRGRNTIYF; DNA: TGTGCCTCCTCGTTTAGGGGGAGAAACACCATATATTTT; size: NA; J: TRBJ1-3; V: TRBV15; D: NA
CDR3: CATSRVPGVLLILNTEAFF; DNA: TGTGCCACCAGCAGAGTCCCGGGGGTCCTCTTAATACTGAACACTGAAGCTTTCTTT; size: once; J: TRBJ1-1; V: TRBV15; D: NA
CDR3: CASSPALAGSYNEQFF; DNA: TGTGCCAGCAGCCCCGCCTTAGCGGGCTCCTACAATGAGCAGTTCTTC; size: NA; J: TRBJ2-1; V: TRBV7-3; D: TRBD2
CDR3: CASSSTGSNQPQHF; DNA: TGTGCCAGCAGTTCTACAGGGAGCAATCAGCCCCAGCATTTT; size: NA; J: TRBJ1-5; V: TRBV7-2; D: NA
CDR3: CASRPTSGGPTGYNEQFF; DNA: TGTGCCAGCAGACCCACTAGCGGGGGGCCTACGGGTTACAATGAGCAGTTCTTC; size: few; J: TRBJ2-1; V: TRBV7-2; D: TRBD2
CDR3: CASSRTGYHEQYF; DNA: TGTGCCAGCAGTAGGACAGGGTACCACGAGCAGTACTTC; size: NA; J: TRBJ2-7; V: TRBV6-5; D: TRBD1
CDR3: CASSLTGVGTDTQYF; DNA: TGTGCCAGCAGTTTGACAGGGGTGGGCACAGATACGCAGTATTTT; size: NA; J: TRBJ2-3; V: TRBV2; D: TRBD1
CDR3: CASSQDLGGVWDEQFF; DNA: TGTGCCAGCAGCCAAGATCTAGGGGGGGTATGGGATGAGCAGTTCTTC; size: NA; J: TRBJ2-1; V: TRBV3-1/TRBV3-2; D: NA
CDR3: CACRSPLNEQFF; DNA: TGTGCCTGCCGTAGCCCCTTGAATGAGCAGTTCTTC; size: NA; J: TRBJ2-1; V: TRBV30; D: NA
CDR3: CASSGSGTGYTGELFF; DNA: TGTGCCAGCAGCGGGTCCGGGACAGGGTACACCGGGGAGCTGTTTTTT; size: NA; J: TRBJ2-2; V: TRBV5-6; D: TRBD1
CDR3: CASSPAGTGVSEQYF; DNA: TGTGCCAGCAGCCCCGCCGGGACAGGGGTGAGCGAGCAGTACTTC; size: once; J: TRBJ2-7; V: TRBV7-9; D: TRBD1
CDR3: CASSYRGSSYEQYF; DNA: TGTGCCAGCAGTTACCGGGGGAGCTCCTACGAGCAGTACTTC; size: NA; J: TRBJ2-7; V: TRBV6-5; D: NA
CDR3: CASRQGSNEKLFF; DNA: TGTGCCAGCAGACAGGGTTCTAATGAAAAACTGTTTTTT; size: NA; J: TRBJ1-4; V: TRBV12-3/TRBV12-4; D: NA
CDR3: CSVEMGQGLSYEQYF; DNA: TGCAGCGTTGAAATGGGACAGGGGCTTTCCTACGAGCAGTACTTC; size: NA; J: TRBJ2-7; V: TRBV29-1; D: TRBD1
CDR3: CASSDTGGPDEQFF; DNA: TGTGCCAGCAGTGATACGGGGGGGCCGGATGAGCAGTTCTTC; size: NA; J: TRBJ2-1; V: TRBV6-1; D: TRBD2